What follows describes a single T cell receptor beta chain. Some clones are missing from TCRdb's copy, which holds only in-frame ones; the method was immunoSEQ multiplex PCR. Of approximately 100,000 clones listed, around 89% are singletons. CDR3 length equals 12 residues. Germline V lookup: CDR1 MNHNS, CDR2 SASEGT. V was pared by 5 bases and J by 7 bases, with 11 bases between. The data belong to a study of blood T cell repertoires in COVID-19. For the study at large: COVID-19 samples collected from the United States, Italy and Spain covered acute and convalescent phases.

J is TRBJ1-2 and V is TRBV6-1; D is uncertain. Source material: peripheral blood. The source of this sequence is an elderly woman with acute or convalescent COVID-19. The CDR3 nucleotides read TGTGCCAGCAGTTTTCGCAGCGGTGGCTACACCTTC. This encodes CASSFRSGGYTF.